The subject of this entry is one TCR beta chain. Sequencing was performed with immunoSEQ multiplex PCR; in TCRdb, only in-frame clones are kept and a portion is missing. This table holds about 72,000 clones, roughly 89% found once. The sample is drawn from a study of technical replicates of blood from a handful of donors. This receptor was obtained from a human donor in good health. The sequenced material came from T cells isolated from PBMCs.

CDR3: CASSVDSHNTIYF. The CDR3 DNA reads as TGTGCCAGCAGCGTAGACAGCCACAACACCATATATTTT. The genes are TRBV9 and TRBJ1-3; the D is unclear. The germline gives CDR1 SGDLS, CDR2 YYNGEE. The CDR3 length is 13 residues. V lost 0 bases, J lost 7 bases, and 8 bases lay in between. The variable domain in full, completed from reference TRBV9 and TRBJ1-3, reads DSGVTQTPKHLITATGQRVTLRCSPRSGDLSVYWYQQSLDQGLQFLIQYYNGEERAKGNILERFSAQQFPDLHSELNLSSLELGDSALYFCASSVDSHNTIYFGEGSWLTVV.